This TCR beta chain was sequenced for a study of CD4 T cells in relation to SARS-CoV-2 and coronaviruses. Overall study context: Controls used an HIV-1 Nef peptide pool or no peptide. Crossreactive spike epitopes shared across donors were mapped to their HLA restriction.

Before the COVID-19 pandemic, during about 2010-2018, CD4+ T cells were taken from unexposed donors. CD4+ T cells were isolated from the cells after 10 days of culture. Testing used SARS-CoV-2 S/N and four cold-coronavirus spikes on unexposed-donor CD4+ T cells, cells permitting. Trimming took 1 base from V and 9 from J, leaving 7 bases between them. The germline CDR1 and CDR2 sequences are MNHNS and SASEGT. CDR3 length: 12 residues. Broader study findings: Approximately 65% of donors had memory CD4+ clonotypes crossrecognizing SARS-CoV-2 and common cold coronavirus spike.

A word on this clone: Its cognate antigen is unknown.

Some clones are missing from TCRdb's copy, which holds only in-frame ones; the method was immunoSEQ multiplex PCR. The table shows tens of thousands of clones, with around 76% occurring only once. Sequenced: CD4+ T cells from PBMCs, cultured in vitro. This rearrangement joins TRBV6-1 to TRBJ1-5; D is uncertain. This receptor was obtained from a human donor in good health. CDR3 protein: CASSEGLSPQHF. The CDR3 region has the DNA TGTGCCAGCAGTGAAGGGTTATCGCCCCAGCATTTT.